This TCR beta chain was identified during a study of blood T cell repertoires in COVID-19. Study information: There were acute and convalescent COVID-19 samples, and they came from the United States, Italy and Spain.

In the original processing: From reference gene primer amplification, estimates of nucleated cell counts were derived. The table came from immunoSEQ multiplex PCR; TCRdb's copy has only in-frame clones and leaves some out. V and J calls and clone size follow that table, whereas D and trimming were derived from the DNA. This repertoire shows more than 85,000 clones, nearly 80% found once; its top ten account for 16%. V lost 5 bases and J 0 bases, leaving 21 bases between the germline ends. Per germline, CDR1 MNHEY and CDR2 SMNVEV (reference sequence). CDR3 length equals 18 residues. The chain links TRBV27 to TRBJ2-3; TRBD2 might be the D (5 bases). Sequencing was carried out using peripheral blood. This clonotype was sampled from a woman of 80 years or more with active or convalescent COVID-19. The CDR3 DNA is TGTGCCAGCAGTCCTTCCCCCATTTTCGGGGTTAGCACAGATACGCAGTATTTT. Protein product: CASSPSPIFGVSTDTQYF.